This T cell receptor (beta chain) was found in a study of CD8+CD57+ T cells in acquired aplastic anemia. This clonotype was counted at least ten times. What it recognizes is unknown. Genomic DNA was employed as the template in profiling TCR beta VDJ and CDR3. One entry per CDR3 protein, called by TCRdb with MiXCR from the reads. This table has a few hundred thousand distinct CDR3 sequences, under 80% appearing once. The CDR3 has 13 amino acids. Germline loops: CDR1 SGHTA, CDR2 FQGNSA. Trimming pared 3 bases from V and 6 bases from J, leaving 11 bases between. Study-wide findings and caveats: The study identified roughly 29 CD8+ CDR3 sequences shared by patients and controls.

The sample was sorted CD4+, CD8+, or CD8+CD57+ T cells (not recorded which) from PBMCs. This TCR derives from a human donor in good health, serving as a control. The chain carries TRBV7-2 and TRBJ1-1; no reliable D call. CDR3 coding DNA: TGTGCCAGCAGCTTCTCTGGACGCGCTGAAGCTTTCTTT. Its protein is CASSFSGRAEAFF.